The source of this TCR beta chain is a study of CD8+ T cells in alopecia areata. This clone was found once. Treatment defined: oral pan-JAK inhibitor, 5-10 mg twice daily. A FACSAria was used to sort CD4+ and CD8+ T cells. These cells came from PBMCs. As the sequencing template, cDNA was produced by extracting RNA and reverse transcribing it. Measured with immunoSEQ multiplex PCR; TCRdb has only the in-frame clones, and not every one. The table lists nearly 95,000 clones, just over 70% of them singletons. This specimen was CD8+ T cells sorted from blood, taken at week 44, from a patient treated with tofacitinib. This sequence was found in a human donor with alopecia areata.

The chain's CDR3 is CASSPRKALTLNTEAFF. Here the CDR3 DNA reads TGTGCCAGCAGCCCTAGAAAAGCACTTACTCTGAACACTGAAGCTTTCTTT. The gene calls are TRBV5-4 and TRBJ1-1; D gene unclear. The V end was cut by 4 bases, the J end by 0 bases, with 19 bases between. This CDR3 has 17 residues. Germline V lookup: CDR1 SGHNT, CDR2 YYREEE (reference sequence).